This TCR beta chain was captured in a study of blood T cell repertoires in COVID-19. Recruited during active infection, patients (from Seattle) were subsequently followed longitudinally. Germline V gene data show CDR1 as SGHTA and CDR2 as FQGNSA. The CDR3 sequence is 16 residues long. With 1 base removed from V and 3 bases from J, the gap between germline ends came to 12 bases. The protocol was immunoSEQ multiplex PCR, while the TCRdb copy is restricted to in-frame clones and leaves out a portion. The table lists roughly 160,000 clones, approximately 86% of them singletons. The sequence was obtained from a woman of 80 years or more with COVID-19, enrolled during active disease. The specimen sequenced was peripheral blood. V gene TRBV7-2 combines with J gene TRBJ1-4, with TRBD1 as a possible D gene (5 bases). The CDR3 DNA follows: TGTGCCAGCAGCTTAGGCGGGGCGACGGCTAATGAAAAACTGTTTTTT. Amino acid sequence: CASSLGGATANEKLFF.